This TCR beta chain comes out of a study of vaccination and CD4 T cells after COVID-19. Study details: Post-vaccination specimens were collected at a median of about 70 days following dose two (range 14 to 241). Cells received overlapping spike peptides from SARS-CoV-2, HCoV-NL63, HCoV-OC43 and HCoV-229E as stimulation.

This clonotype turned up a few times. What it binds is unknown. The time point was: late sampling 161 to 241 days after vaccination in three convalescent patients. This sample's treatment: approximately nine-day PBMC culture with coronavirus spike peptide pools or control peptides (ViraFEST assay). V was pared by 5 bases and J by 6 bases, with 14 bases between. Germline CDR1 reads MNHEY; CDR2 reads SMNVEV (reference sequence). CDR3 size: 14 residues. CD4+ T cells that had been cultured provided DNA sequenced with the Oncomine TCR Beta short-read assay. Using its own MiXCR run on the PCR reads, TCRdb lists one record per CDR3 protein. Among about 23,000 distinct CDR3 sequences listed, about 35% were seen once.

The V gene is TRBV27, the J gene TRBJ1-5; weak D call: TRBD1 (6 bases). Sequencing used CD4+ T cells from blood, cultured in vitro, obtained about 7 months after SARS-CoV-2 vaccination. This TCR derives from a human donor who had recovered from COVID-19. The DNA of the CDR3 is TGTGCCAGCAGTGAACAGGGAGGTGGTCAGCCCCAGCATTTT. Encoded protein: CASSEQGGGQPQHF.